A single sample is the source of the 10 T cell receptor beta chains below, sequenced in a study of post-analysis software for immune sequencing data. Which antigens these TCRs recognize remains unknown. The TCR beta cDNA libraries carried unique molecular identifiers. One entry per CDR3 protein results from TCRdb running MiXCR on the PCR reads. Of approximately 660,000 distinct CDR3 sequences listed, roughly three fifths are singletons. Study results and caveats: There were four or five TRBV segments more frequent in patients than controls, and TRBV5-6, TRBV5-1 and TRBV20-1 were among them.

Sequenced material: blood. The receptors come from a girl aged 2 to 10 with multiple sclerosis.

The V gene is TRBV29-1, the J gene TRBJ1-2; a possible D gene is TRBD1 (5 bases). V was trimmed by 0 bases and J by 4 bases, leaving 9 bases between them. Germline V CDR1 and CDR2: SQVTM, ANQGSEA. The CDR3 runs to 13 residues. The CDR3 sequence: CSVEDPGSYGYTF. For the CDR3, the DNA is TGCAGCGTTGAAGACCCAGGGTCCTATGGCTACACCTTC. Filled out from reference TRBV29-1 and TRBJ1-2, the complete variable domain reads SAVISQKPSRDICQRGTSLTIQCQVDSQVTMMFWYRQQPGQSLTLIATANQGSEATYESGFVIDKFPISRPNLTFSTLTVSNMSPEDSSIYLCSVEDPGSYGYTFGSGTRLTVV.

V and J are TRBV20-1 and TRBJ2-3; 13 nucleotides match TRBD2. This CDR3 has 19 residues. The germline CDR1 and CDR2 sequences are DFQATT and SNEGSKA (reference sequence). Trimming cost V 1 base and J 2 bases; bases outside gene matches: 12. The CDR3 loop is CSARVWTSGRRANTDTQYF. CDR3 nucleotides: TGCAGTGCTAGAGTGTGGACTAGCGGGAGAAGGGCAAACACAGATACGCAGTATTTT.

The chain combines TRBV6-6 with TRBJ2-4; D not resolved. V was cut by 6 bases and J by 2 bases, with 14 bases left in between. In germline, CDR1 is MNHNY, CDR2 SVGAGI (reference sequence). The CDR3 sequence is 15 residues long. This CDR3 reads CASSYRYSPKNIQYF. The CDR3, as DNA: TGTGCCAGCAGCTACCGATATTCCCCCAAAAACATTCAGTACTTC.

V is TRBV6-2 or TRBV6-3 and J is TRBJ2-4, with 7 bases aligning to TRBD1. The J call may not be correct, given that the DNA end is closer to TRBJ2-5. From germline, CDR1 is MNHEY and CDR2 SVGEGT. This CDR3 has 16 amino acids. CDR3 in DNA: TGTGCCAGCAGCCCGACAGGGTGGTTGATCCAAGAGACCCAGTACTTC. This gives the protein CASSPTGWLIQETQYF.

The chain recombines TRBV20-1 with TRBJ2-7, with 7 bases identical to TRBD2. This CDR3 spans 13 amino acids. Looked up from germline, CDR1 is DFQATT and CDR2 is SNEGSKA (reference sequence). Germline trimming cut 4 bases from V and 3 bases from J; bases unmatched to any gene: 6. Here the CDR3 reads CSATVTGGYEQYF. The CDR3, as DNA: TGCAGTGCTACCGTCACGGGGGGCTACGAGCAGTACTTC.

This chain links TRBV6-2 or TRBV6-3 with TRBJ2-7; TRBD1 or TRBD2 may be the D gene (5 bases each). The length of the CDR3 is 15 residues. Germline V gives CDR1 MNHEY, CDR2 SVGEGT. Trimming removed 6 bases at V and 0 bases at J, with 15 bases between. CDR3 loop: CASRPGWDASYEQYF. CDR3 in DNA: TGTGCCAGCAGACCTGGGTGGGACGCCTCCTACGAGCAGTACTTC.

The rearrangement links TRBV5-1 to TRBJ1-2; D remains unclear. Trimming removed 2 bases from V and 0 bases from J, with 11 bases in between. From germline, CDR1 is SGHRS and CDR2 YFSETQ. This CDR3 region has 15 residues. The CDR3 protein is CASSFTTAANYGYTF. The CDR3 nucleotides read TGCGCCAGCAGCTTCACCACGGCAGCTAACTATGGCTACACCTTC.

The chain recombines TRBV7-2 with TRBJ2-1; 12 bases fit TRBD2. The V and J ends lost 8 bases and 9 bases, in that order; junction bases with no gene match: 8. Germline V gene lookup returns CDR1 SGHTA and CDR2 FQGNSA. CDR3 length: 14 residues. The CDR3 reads CASASGGASAEQFF. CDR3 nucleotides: TGTGCCAGCGCTAGCGGGGGGGCCTCGGCTGAGCAGTTCTTC.

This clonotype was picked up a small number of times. CDR3 residues: CASSQGTSGISDTQYF. In nucleotides, the CDR3 is TGCGCCAGCAGCCAGGGGACTAGCGGGATATCAGATACGCAGTATTTT. The gene calls are TRBV4-1 and TRBJ2-3, with TRBD2 matching 13 bases. The V gene's germline CDR1 is MGHRA and CDR2 YSYEKL. V lost 3 bases, J lost 4 bases, and 4 bases stayed unmatched. The CDR3 is 16 residues long.

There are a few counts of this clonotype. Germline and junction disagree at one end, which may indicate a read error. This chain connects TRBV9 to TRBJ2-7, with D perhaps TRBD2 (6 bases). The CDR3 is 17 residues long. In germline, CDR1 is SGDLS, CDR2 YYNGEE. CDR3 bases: TGTGCCAGCGGCGTAGTGAGGGACGGCGGAGGGCCCTACGAGCAGTACTTC. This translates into CASGVVRDGGGPYEQYF.